In this sample, the clone carrying this T cell receptor (beta chain) turned up many times. The data belong to a study of early T cells in non-severe SARS-CoV-2 infection. With V trimmed by 0 bases and J by 7 bases, 3 bases remained unmatched. The CDR3 has 15 residues. Germline V gene data show CDR1 as KGHSH and CDR2 as LQKENI. TCRdb recomputed calls from the 5' RACE reads with MiXCR, one row per CDR3 protein. The table lists 50,000 to 60,000 distinct CDR3 sequences, around 10% of them singletons. This TCR derives from an adult who was a healthcare worker with PCR-confirmed SARS-CoV-2 infection or an uninfected control (not recorded which). The specimen sequenced was whole blood. J is TRBJ2-1 and V is TRBV18, with 10 bases fitting TRBD2. CDR3 loop: CASSPPSGRGNEQFF. For the CDR3, the DNA is TGTGCCAGCTCACCACCCAGCGGGAGGGGAAATGAGCAGTTCTTC.